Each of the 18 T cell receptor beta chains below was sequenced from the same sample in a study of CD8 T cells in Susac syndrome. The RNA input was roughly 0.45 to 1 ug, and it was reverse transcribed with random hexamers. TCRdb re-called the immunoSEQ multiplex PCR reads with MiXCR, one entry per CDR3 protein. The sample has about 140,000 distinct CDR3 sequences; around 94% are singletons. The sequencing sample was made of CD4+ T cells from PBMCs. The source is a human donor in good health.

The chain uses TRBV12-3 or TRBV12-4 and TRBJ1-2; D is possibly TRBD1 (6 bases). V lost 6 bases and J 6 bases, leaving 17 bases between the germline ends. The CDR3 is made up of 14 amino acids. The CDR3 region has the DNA TGTGCCAGCAGGCGACCGGGGGCGGCGGATGGCTACACCTTC. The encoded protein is CASRRPGAADGYTF.

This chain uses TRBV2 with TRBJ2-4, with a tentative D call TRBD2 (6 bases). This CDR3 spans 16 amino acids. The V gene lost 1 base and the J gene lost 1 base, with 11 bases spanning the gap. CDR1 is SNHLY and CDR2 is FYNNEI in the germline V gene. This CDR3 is CASSEDGGTAKNIQYF. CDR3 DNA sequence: TGTGCCAGCAGTGAAGATGGGGGGACGGCCAAAAACATTCAGTACTTC.

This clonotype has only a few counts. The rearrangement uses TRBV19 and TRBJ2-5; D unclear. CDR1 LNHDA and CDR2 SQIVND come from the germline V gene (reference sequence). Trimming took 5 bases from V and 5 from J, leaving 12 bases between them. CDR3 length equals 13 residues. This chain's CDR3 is CASSPTRVETQYF. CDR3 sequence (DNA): TGTGCCAGTAGTCCGACCCGCGTGGAGACCCAGTACTTC.

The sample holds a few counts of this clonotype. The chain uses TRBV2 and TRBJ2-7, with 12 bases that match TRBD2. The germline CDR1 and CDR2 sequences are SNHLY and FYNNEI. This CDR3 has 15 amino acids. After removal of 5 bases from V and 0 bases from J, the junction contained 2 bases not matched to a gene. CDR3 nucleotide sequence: TGTGCCAGCAGTTTGGGACTAGCGGGCTCCTACGAGCAGTACTTC. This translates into CASSLGLAGSYEQYF.

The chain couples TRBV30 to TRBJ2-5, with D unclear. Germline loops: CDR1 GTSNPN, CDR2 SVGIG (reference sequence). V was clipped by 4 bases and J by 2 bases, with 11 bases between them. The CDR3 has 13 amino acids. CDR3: CAWTGPAQETQYF. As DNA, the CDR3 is TGTGCCTGGACAGGACCAGCACAAGAGACCCAGTACTTC. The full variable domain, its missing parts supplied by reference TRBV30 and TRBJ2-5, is SQTIHQWPATLVQPVGSPLSLECTVEGTSNPNLYWYRQAAGRGLQLLFYSVGIGQISSEVPQNLSASRPQDRQFILSSKKLLLSDSGFYLCAWTGPAQETQYFGPGTRLLVL.

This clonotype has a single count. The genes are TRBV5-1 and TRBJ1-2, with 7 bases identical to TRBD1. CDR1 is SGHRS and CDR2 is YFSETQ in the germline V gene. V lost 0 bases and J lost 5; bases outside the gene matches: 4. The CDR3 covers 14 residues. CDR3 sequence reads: CASSLDRGTYGYTF. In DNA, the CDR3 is TGCGCCAGCAGCTTGGACAGGGGCACTTATGGCTACACCTTC. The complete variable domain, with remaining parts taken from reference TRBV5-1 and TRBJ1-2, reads KAGVTQTPRYLIKTRGQQVTLSCSPISGHRSVSWYQQTPGQGLQFLFEYFSETQRNKGNFPGRFSGRQFSNSRSEMNVSTLELGDSALYLCASSLDRGTYGYTFGSGTRLTVV.

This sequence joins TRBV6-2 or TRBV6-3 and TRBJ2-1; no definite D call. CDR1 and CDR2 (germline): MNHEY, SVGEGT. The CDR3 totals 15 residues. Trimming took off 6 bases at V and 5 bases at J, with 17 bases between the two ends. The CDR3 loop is CASSPGIWGNNEQFF. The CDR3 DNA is TGTGCCAGCAGCCCTGGGATATGGGGTAACAATGAGCAGTTCTTC.

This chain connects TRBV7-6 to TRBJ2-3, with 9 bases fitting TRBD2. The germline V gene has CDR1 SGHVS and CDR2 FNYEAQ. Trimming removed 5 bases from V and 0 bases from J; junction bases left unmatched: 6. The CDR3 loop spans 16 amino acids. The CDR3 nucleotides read TGTGCCAGCAGCCCTAGACTAGCGGCAAGCACAGATACGCAGTATTTT. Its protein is CASSPRLAASTDTQYF.

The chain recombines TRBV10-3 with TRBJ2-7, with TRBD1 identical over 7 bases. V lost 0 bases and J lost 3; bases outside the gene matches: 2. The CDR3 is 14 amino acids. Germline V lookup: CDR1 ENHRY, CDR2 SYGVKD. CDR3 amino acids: CAISESTGNYEQYF. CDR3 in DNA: TGTGCCATCAGTGAGTCGACAGGGAACTACGAGCAGTACTTC.

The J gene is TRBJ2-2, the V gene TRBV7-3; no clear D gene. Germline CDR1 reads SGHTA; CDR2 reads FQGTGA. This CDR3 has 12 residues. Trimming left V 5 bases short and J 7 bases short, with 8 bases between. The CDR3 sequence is CASSPPFGELFF. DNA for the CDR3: TGTGCCAGCAGCCCCCCTTTCGGGGAGCTGTTTTTT.

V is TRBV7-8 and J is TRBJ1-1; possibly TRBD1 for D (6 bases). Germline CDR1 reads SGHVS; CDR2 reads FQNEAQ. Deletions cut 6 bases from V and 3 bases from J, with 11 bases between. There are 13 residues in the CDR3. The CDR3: CASRLDSYTEAFF. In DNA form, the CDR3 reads TGTGCCAGCAGACTGGACAGTTACACTGAAGCTTTCTTT.

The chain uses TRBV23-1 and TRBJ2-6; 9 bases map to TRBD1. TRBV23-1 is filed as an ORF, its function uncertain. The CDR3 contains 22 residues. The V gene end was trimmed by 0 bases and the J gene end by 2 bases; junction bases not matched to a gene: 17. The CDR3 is CASSQSQGTGRNRAPGANVLTF. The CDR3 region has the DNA TGCGCCAGCAGTCAATCGCAGGGGACAGGGCGTAATAGGGCTCCTGGGGCCAACGTCCTGACTTTC.

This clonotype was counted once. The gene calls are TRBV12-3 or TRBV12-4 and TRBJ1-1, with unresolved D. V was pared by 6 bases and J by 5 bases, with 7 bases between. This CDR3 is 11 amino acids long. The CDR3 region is CASRLGTEAFF. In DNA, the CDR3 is TGTGCCAGCAGACTGGGGACTGAAGCTTTCTTT.

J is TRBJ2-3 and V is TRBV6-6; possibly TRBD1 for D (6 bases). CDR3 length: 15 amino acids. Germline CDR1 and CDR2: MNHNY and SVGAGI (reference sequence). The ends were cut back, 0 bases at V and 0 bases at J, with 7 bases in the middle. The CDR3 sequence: CASSYSGASTDTQYF. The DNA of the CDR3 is TGTGCCAGCAGTTACTCGGGGGCTAGCACAGATACGCAGTATTTT.

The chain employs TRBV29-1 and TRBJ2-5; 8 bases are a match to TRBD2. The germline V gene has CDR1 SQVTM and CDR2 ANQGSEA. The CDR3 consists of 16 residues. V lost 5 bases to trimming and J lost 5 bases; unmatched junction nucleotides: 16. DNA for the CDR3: TGCAGCGTTTCAAGCGGGACTAGTACCAACCGGGAGACCCAGTACTTC. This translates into CSVSSGTSTNRETQYF.

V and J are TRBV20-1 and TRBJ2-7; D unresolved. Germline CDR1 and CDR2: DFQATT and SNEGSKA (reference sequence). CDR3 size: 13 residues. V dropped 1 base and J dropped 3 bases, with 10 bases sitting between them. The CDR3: CSARGGAGYEQYF. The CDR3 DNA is TGCAGTGCTAGAGGAGGAGCCGGCTACGAGCAGTACTTC.

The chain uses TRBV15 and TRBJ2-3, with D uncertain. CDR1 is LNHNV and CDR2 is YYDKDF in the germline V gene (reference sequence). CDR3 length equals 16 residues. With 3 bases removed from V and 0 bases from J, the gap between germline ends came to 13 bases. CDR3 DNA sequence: TGTGCCACCAGCAGGCCCCACCGACCAAGCACAGATACGCAGTATTTT. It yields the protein CATSRPHRPSTDTQYF.

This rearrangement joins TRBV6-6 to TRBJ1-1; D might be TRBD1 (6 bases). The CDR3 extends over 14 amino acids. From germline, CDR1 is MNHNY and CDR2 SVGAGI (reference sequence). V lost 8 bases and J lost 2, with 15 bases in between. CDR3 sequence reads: CASLLGGVNTEAFF. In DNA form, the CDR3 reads TGTGCCAGCCTACTAGGGGGGGTTAACACTGAAGCTTTCTTT.